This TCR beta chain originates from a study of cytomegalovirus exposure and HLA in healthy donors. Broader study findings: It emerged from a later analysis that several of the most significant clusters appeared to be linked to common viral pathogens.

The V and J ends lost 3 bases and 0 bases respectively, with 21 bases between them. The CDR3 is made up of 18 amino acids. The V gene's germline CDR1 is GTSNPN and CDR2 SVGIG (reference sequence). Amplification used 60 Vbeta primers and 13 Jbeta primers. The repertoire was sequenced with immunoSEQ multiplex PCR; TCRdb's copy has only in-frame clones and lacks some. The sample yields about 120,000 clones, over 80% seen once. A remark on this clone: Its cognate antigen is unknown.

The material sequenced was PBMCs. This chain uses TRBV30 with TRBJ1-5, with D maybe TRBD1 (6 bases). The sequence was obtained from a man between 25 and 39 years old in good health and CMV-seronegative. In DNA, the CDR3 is TGTGCCTGGAGAGGGGGGAAGGGGGGGGACGATAGCAATCAGCCCCAGCATTTT. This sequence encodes CAWRGGKGGDDSNQPQHF. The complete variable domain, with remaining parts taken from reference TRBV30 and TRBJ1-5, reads SQTIHQWPATLVQPVGSPLSLECTVEGTSNPNLYWYRQAAGRGLQLLFYSVGIGQISSEVPQNLSASRPQDRQFILSSKKLLLSDSGFYLCAWRGGKGGDDSNQPQHFGDGTRLSIL.